These 12 T cell receptor beta chains came from one sample sequenced in a study of cytomegalovirus exposure and HLA in healthy donors. Vbeta (60) and Jbeta (13) primers were used in the PCR. The data were produced by immunoSEQ multiplex PCR, yet TCRdb's version contains in-frame clones alone and is incomplete. The table records 150,000 to 200,000 clones, less than 85% of them present only once. The sample taken for sequencing was PBMCs. The receptors here all came from a boy under 18 in good health and CMV-seronegative.

This clone has a handful of counts. The chain couples TRBV6-5 to TRBJ2-7; the D gene is possibly TRBD1 (5 bases). The CDR3 covers 14 residues. The germline V and J ends were trimmed by 5 bases and 3 bases, with 14 bases remaining between them. CDR1 is MNHEY, CDR2 SVGAGI, per germline. The CDR3 reads CASSPMQGIYEQYF. As DNA, the CDR3 is TGTGCCAGCAGTCCCATGCAGGGTATCTACGAGCAGTACTTC.

The chain joins TRBV10-3 to TRBJ1-1; a possible D gene is TRBD1 (5 bases). CDR3 length equals 12 residues. CDR1 and CDR2 (germline): ENHRY, SYGVKD. With 8 bases removed from V and 3 bases from J, the gap between germline ends came to 10 bases. CDR3 bases: TGTGCCATCTCGGGGGGGGACACTGAAGCTTTCTTT. This codes for CAISGGDTEAFF.

The chain combines TRBV10-3 with TRBJ1-4; D remains unclear. Germline CDR1 reads ENHRY; CDR2 reads SYGVKD. CDR3 size: 16 residues. Trimming took off 3 bases at V and 1 base at J, with 12 bases between the two ends. Here the CDR3 reads CAISDGGRETNEKLFF. DNA of the CDR3: TGTGCCATCAGTGACGGAGGGCGGGAAACTAATGAAAAACTGTTTTTT.

The chain uses TRBV4-2 and TRBJ2-1; unclear D gene. The CDR3 covers 14 residues. V dropped 3 bases and J dropped 6 bases, with 12 bases sitting between them. CDR1 LGHNA and CDR2 YNFKEQ come from the germline V gene. CDR3 sequence: CASSHESGSNEQFF. The CDR3 DNA sequence: TGTGCCAGCAGCCACGAATCCGGGTCCAATGAGCAGTTCTTC.

Only a few counts were recorded for this clone. The V gene is TRBV14, the J gene TRBJ2-7, with D maybe TRBD1 (5 bases). Trimming stripped 3 bases from V and 6 bases from J, with 6 bases between. The CDR3 totals 11 residues. CDR1 and CDR2 (germline): SGHDN, FVKESK. In DNA form, the CDR3 reads TGTGCCAGCAGCCAGGGGCTCGAGCAGTACTTC. It yields the protein CASSQGLEQYF.

The chain joins TRBV5-1 to TRBJ1-4; 7 bases fit TRBD1. The CDR3 extends over 15 amino acids. The junction had 6 bases not matched to a gene; V was cut back by 2 bases and J by 5 bases. CDR1 SGHRS and CDR2 YFSETQ come from the germline V gene. The CDR3 sequence: CASSFQTGINEKLFF. In DNA form, the CDR3 reads TGCGCCAGCAGCTTCCAGACAGGGATAAATGAAAAACTGTTTTTT.

V and J are TRBV27 and TRBJ2-2, with D unresolved. This CDR3 region has 16 residues. Trimming removed 2 bases at V and 1 base at J, with 11 bases between. Germline lookup yields CDR1 MNHEY and CDR2 SMNVEV (reference sequence). The CDR3 sequence is CASSLIQAMNTGELFF. CDR3 coding DNA: TGTGCCAGCAGTTTAATCCAGGCCATGAACACCGGGGAGCTGTTTTTT.

The rearrangement joins TRBV7-9 to TRBJ1-1; D not certain. Trimming took off 7 bases at V and 1 base at J, with 10 bases between the two ends. Germline CDR1 and CDR2: SEHNR and FQNEAQ (reference sequence). CDR3 length: 13 residues. Written as DNA, the CDR3 is TGTGCCAGCAACCGGGGAACGAACACTGAAGCTTTCTTT. Its translation: CASNRGTNTEAFF.

The chain employs TRBV5-4 and TRBJ2-5, with 9 bases matching TRBD2. CDR3 length: 15 residues. The trim removed 4 bases at V and 5 bases at J, leaving 9 bases unmatched. The germline V gene has CDR1 SGHNT and CDR2 YYREEE (reference sequence). CDR3 nucleotide sequence: TGTGCCAGCAGCCGTAGCGGGGGCCGGGGGGAGACCCAGTACTTC. It yields the protein CASSRSGGRGETQYF.

The V gene is TRBV5-4, the J gene TRBJ2-2; the D gene is possibly TRBD1 (6 bases). The ends were cut back, 3 bases at V and 4 bases at J, with 13 bases in the middle. CDR1 and CDR2 (germline): SGHNT, YYREEE (reference sequence). The CDR3 length is 15 residues. The chain's CDR3 is CASSSVGHLTGELFF. CDR3 nucleotides: TGTGCCAGCAGCTCCGTGGGACACCTCACCGGGGAGCTGTTTTTT. Full variable domain (rest looked up from reference TRBV5-4 and TRBJ2-2): ETGVTQSPTHLIKTRGQQVTLRCSSQSGHNTVSWYQQALGQGPQFIFQYYREEENGRGNFPPRFSGLQFPNYSSELNVNALELDDSALYLCASSSVGHLTGELFFGEGSRLTVL.

This rearrangement joins TRBV5-1 to TRBJ2-7, with 7 bases identical to TRBD1. This CDR3 has 14 amino acids. V lost 2 bases, J lost 5 bases, and 7 bases stayed unmatched. Germline assignment: CDR1 SGHRS and CDR2 YFSETQ. CDR3 coding DNA: TGCGCCAGCAGCTTTCGACAGGGTCACAACGAGCAGTACTTC. Translation gives CASSFRQGHNEQYF. Full variable domain (rest looked up from reference TRBV5-1 and TRBJ2-7): KAGVTQTPRYLIKTRGQQVTLSCSPISGHRSVSWYQQTPGQGLQFLFEYFSETQRNKGNFPGRFSGRQFSNSRSEMNVSTLELGDSALYLCASSFRQGHNEQYFGPGTRLTVT.

This clone came up a few times. The chain is built from TRBV5-6 and TRBJ1-2; D unresolved. The CDR3 has 11 residues. CDR1 and CDR2 from the germline V gene are SGHDT and YYEEEE. The V and J ends lost 0 bases and 7 bases respectively, with 4 bases between them. The CDR3 sequence: CASSLGGGYTF. CDR3 in DNA: TGTGCCAGCAGCTTGGGCGGTGGCTACACCTTC.